This T cell receptor beta chain was found in a study of post-analysis software for immune sequencing data. About the study: The courses of disease that were included comprised relapsing-remitting, secondary progressive and progressive-relapsing multiple sclerosis.

Study results and limitations: Relative to controls, patients had five TRBV segments at higher frequency, with TRBV5-6, TRBV5-1 and TRBV20-1 among these. The normalized Chao1 diversity of multiple sclerosis patients was significantly lower than that of controls.

The CDR3 has 11 amino acids. The ends were cut back, 4 bases at V and 14 bases at J, with 12 bases in the middle. CDR1 MNHNS and CDR2 SASEGT come from the germline V gene. cDNA libraries for TCR beta contained unique molecular identifiers. TCRdb processed the PCR reads anew with MiXCR; each CDR3 protein has one entry. Among fewer than 850,000 distinct CDR3 sequences, 40% to 55% were seen once, and the ten largest hold just under 5%. Note on this clonotype: Its specificity is unknown.

Sequencing was performed on blood. The V and J genes are TRBV6-1 and TRBJ2-1; no definite D call. This TCR was recovered from a girl under 18 with multiple sclerosis. The CDR3 loop is CASSADPKEFF. Written as DNA, the CDR3 is TGTGCCAGCAGTGCTGATCCCAAGGAGTTCTTC.